This is a list of T cell receptor beta chains from one sample in a study of vaccination effects on CD4 cells after COVID-19. Antigens for these TCRs are unknown. Clones were sequenced by immunoSEQ multiplex PCR, and TCRdb holds only the in-frame ones, with some missing. The sample includes 25,000 to 30,000 clones, roughly 80% of them seen just once. The sample consisted of CD4+ T cells from PBMCs cultured with HCoV-229E spike peptides, taken after COVID-19 vaccination. The receptors shown here come from a human donor who received a COVID-19 vaccine. Each CDR3 is given with its conserved first and last residue. D genes are given only for firm matches. The size entry is marked missing in some rows and otherwise reads once, few, many or a size class.

clone_size d_call j_call v_call cdr3_aa cdr3_nt
NA NA TRBJ2-3 TRBV10-1 CASSESNVGTDTQYF TGCGCCAGCAGTGAGTCGAATGTCGGCACAGATACGCAGTATTTT
NA TRBD1 TRBJ2-5 TRBV6-1 CASSDLPGQGSETQYF TGTGCCAGCAGTGACCTACCGGGACAGGGGTCGGAGACCCAGTACTTC
few NA TRBJ2-5 TRBV25-1 CASSYHRDQETQYF TGTGCCAGCAGCTATCACAGGGACCAAGAGACCCAGTACTTC
NA NA TRBJ2-1 TRBV15 CATSRAGVRQLGDEQFF TGTGCCACCAGCAGAGCGGGAGTACGGCAACTTGGGGATGAGCAGTTCTTC
NA NA TRBJ1-5 TRBV27 CASSFYRENQPQHF TGTGCCAGCAGTTTCTACAGAGAGAATCAGCCCCAGCATTTT
NA NA TRBJ2-3 TRBV11-3 CASSPPLGLGGTDTQYF TGTGCCAGCAGCCCTCCCCTCGGCCTAGGGGGCACAGATACGCAGTATTTT
NA NA TRBJ1-1 TRBV11-3 CAGKEEAEAFF TGTGCCGGGAAGGAGGAGGCTGAAGCTTTCTTT
once NA TRBJ2-5 TRBV11-2 CASSLWETQYF TGTGCCAGCAGCTTGTGGGAGACCCAGTACTTC
NA NA TRBJ2-7 TRBV18 CASSSDSYEQYF TGTGCCAGCTCATCGGACAGCTACGAGCAGTACTTC
few NA TRBJ1-1 TRBV9 CASSPGPRGTEAFF TGTGCCAGCAGCCCAGGCCCTCGAGGAACTGAAGCTTTCTTT
NA NA TRBJ1-2 TRBV7-8 CASSLLLRGNYGYTF TGTGCCAGCAGCTTACTCTTACGGGGGAACTATGGCTACACCTTC
few TRBD1 TRBJ1-4 TRBV5-1 CASSLDTGDEKLFF TGCGCCAGCAGCTTGGATACAGGGGATGAAAAACTGTTTTTT
NA TRBD1 TRBJ2-7 TRBV5-5 CASSPFPRGRHEQYF TGTGCCAGCAGCCCCTTTCCGAGGGGGCGGCACGAGCAGTACTTC
NA NA TRBJ1-5 TRBV20-1 CSASQGVGQPQHF TGCAGTGCTAGTCAGGGTGTTGGTCAGCCCCAGCATTTT
once NA TRBJ2-7 TRBV21-1 CASSAARQSSTYEQYF TGTGCCAGCAGCGCGGCCCGACAGAGTTCTACCTACGAGCAGTACTTC
NA NA TRBJ2-7 TRBV20-1 CSASSPLVSYEQYF TGCAGTGCTAGTTCCCCCCTAGTTTCCTACGAGCAGTACTTC
NA NA TRBJ1-5 TRBV5-6 CASSRGTQPQHF TGTGCCAGCAGTCGAGGGACTCAGCCCCAGCATTTT
NA NA TRBJ2-5 TRBV5-1 CASSLEAGRETQYF TGCGCCAGCAGCTTGGAGGCGGGGAGAGAGACCCAGTACTTC
NA NA TRBJ1-6 TRBV2 CASSDRFGDTRNSPLHF TGTGCCAGCAGTGATCGGTTCGGAGACACCCGAAATTCACCCCTCCACTTT
NA TRBD1 TRBJ1-5 TRBV5-1 CASSPGTGGYQPQHF TGCGCCAGCAGCCCTGGGACAGGGGGCTATCAGCCCCAGCATTTT
few NA TRBJ1-5 TRBV7-8 CASSLAGSGQPQHF TGTGCCAGCAGCTTAGCGGGTTCCGGGCAGCCCCAGCATTTT
once TRBD2 TRBJ2-7 TRBV10-1 CASSPTPGLRTSGHEQYF TGCGCCAGCAGCCCGACACCAGGACTAAGGACTAGCGGGCACGAGCAGTACTTC
NA NA TRBJ1-1 TRBV4-1 CASSYQTQGSEAFF TGCGCCAGCAGCTATCAAACCCAGGGATCTGAAGCTTTCTTT
NA TRBD1 TRBJ1-4 TRBV27 CASWGSGTGPEKLFF TGTGCCAGCTGGGGTTCCGGGACAGGGCCTGAAAAACTGTTTTTT
NA NA TRBJ1-1 TRBV3-1/TRBV3-2 CASSQVYGTLNTEAFF TGTGCCAGCAGCCAAGTCTACGGAACACTGAACACTGAAGCTTTCTTT
NA NA TRBJ2-3 TRBV6-1 CASSDSLDTQYF TGTGCCAGCAGTGATTCGTTAGATACGCAGTATTTT
NA NA TRBJ1-1 TRBV19 CASSIPVGTEAFF TGTGCCAGTAGTATTCCGGTGGGCACTGAAGCTTTCTTT
NA TRBD1 TRBJ1-5 TRBV29-1 CSVGQGYSNQPQHF TGCAGCGTGGGACAGGGGTATAGCAATCAGCCCCAGCATTTT
NA NA TRBJ1-1 TRBV2 CASSVRGGMNTEAFF TGTGCCAGCAGTGTACGAGGGGGGATGAACACTGAAGCTTTCTTT
few TRBD2 TRBJ2-7 TRBV7-8 CASSLHSGGSSSYEQYF TGTGCCAGCAGCTTACATTCGGGGGGGTCGAGCTCCTACGAGCAGTACTTC
NA TRBD2 TRBJ2-7 TRBV19 CASSPALAGGVEQYF TGTGCCAGTAGTCCCGCACTAGCGGGAGGGGTCGAGCAGTACTTC
NA NA TRBJ1-5 TRBV19 CASSLQGSNQPQHF TGTGCCAGTAGTCTTCAGGGGAGCAATCAGCCCCAGCATTTT
NA NA TRBJ2-7 TRBV6-5 CASRVGGGDRNEQYF TGTGCCAGCAGAGTGGGAGGGGGCGATCGGAACGAGCAGTACTTC
NA NA TRBJ1-4 TRBV5-4 CASSAGSNRVNEKLFF TGTGCCAGCAGCGCAGGGTCTAACAGGGTTAATGAAAAACTGTTTTTT
NA NA TRBJ2-2 TRBV3-1/TRBV3-2 CASSQVEGAGELFF TGTGCCAGCAGCCAAGTGGAGGGGGCCGGGGAGCTGTTTTTT
NA NA TRBJ2-7 TRBV4-1 CASSLLGDEQYF TGCGCCAGCAGCCTCCTGGGTGACGAGCAGTACTTC
NA NA TRBJ2-7 TRBV5-1 CASSLETRMAEQYF TGCGCCAGCAGCTTGGAGACACGGATGGCCGAGCAGTACTTC
NA NA TRBJ2-3 TRBV27 CASSGHREWSTDTQYF TGTGCCAGCAGTGGGCACAGGGAGTGGAGTACAGATACGCAGTATTTT
NA TRBD1 TRBJ2-1 TRBV30 CAWSGGQEQFF TGTGCCTGGAGTGGGGGACAGGAGCAGTTCTTC
NA NA TRBJ2-5 TRBV7-9 CASRWEVQETQYF TGTGCCAGCAGGTGGGAGGTACAAGAGACCCAGTACTTC
NA TRBD1 TRBJ1-2 TRBV6-5 CASSYSGQSNYGYTF TGTGCCAGCAGTTACTCGGGACAGTCTAACTATGGCTACACCTTC
NA TRBD1 TRBJ1-5 TRBV18 CASSPQQGGSNQPQHF TGTGCCAGCTCACCACAGCAGGGGGGAAGCAATCAGCCCCAGCATTTT
NA NA TRBJ1-5 TRBV10-3 CAISGGGFGNQPQHF TGTGCCATCAGTGGGGGGGGGTTTGGGAATCAGCCCCAGCATTTT
NA NA TRBJ1-2 TRBV18 CASSPPSARANYGYTF TGTGCCAGCTCACCACCGTCGGCGAGAGCTAACTATGGCTACACCTTC
NA NA TRBJ2-3 TRBV18 CASSPNLVGGTDTQYF TGTGCCAGCTCACCAAATCTGGTCGGGGGCACAGATACGCAGTATTTT